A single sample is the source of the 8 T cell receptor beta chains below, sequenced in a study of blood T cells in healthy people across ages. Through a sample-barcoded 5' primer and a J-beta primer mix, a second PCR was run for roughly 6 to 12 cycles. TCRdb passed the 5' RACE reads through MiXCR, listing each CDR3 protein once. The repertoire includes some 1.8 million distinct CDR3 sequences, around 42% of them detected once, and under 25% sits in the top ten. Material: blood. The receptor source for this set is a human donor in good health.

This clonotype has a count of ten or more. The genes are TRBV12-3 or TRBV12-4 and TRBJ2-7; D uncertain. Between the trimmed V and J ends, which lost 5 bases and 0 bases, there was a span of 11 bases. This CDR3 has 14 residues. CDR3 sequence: CASSPNDGSYEQYF. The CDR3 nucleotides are TGTGCCAGCAGTCCAAACGACGGCTCCTACGAGCAGTACTTC.

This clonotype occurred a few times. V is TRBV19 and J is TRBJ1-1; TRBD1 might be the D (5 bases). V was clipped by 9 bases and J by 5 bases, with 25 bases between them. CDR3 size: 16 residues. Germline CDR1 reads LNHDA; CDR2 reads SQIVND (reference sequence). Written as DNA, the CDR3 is TGTGCCAGCGCGGGTGGTTGGGGATATAAGGGGACTGAAGCTTTCTTT. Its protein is CASAGGWGYKGTEAFF.

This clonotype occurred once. CDR3 sequence (DNA): TGCAGCGTTGCGGGCAGTGACTCGTATGGCTACACCTTC. Translated: CSVAGSDSYGYTF. The gene calls are TRBV29-1 and TRBJ1-2; D gene unclear. Trimming shortened V by 4 bases and J by 5 bases, and 14 bases separated the two germline ends. CDR3 length equals 13 residues. Per the germline V gene, CDR1 is SQVTM and CDR2 is ANQGSEA. The full variable domain, completed using reference TRBV29-1 and TRBJ1-2, is SAVISQKPSRDICQRGTSLTIQCQVDSQVTMMFWYRQQPGQSLTLIATANQGSEATYESGFVIDKFPISRPNLTFSTLTVSNMSPEDSSIYLCSVAGSDSYGYTFGSGTRLTVV.

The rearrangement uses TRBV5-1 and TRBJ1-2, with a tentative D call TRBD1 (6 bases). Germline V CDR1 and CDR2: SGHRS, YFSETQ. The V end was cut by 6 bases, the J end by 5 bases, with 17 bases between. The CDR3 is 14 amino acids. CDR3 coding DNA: TGCGCCAGCAAGCAGACTGGACAGAAATATGGCTACACCTTC. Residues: CASKQTGQKYGYTF.

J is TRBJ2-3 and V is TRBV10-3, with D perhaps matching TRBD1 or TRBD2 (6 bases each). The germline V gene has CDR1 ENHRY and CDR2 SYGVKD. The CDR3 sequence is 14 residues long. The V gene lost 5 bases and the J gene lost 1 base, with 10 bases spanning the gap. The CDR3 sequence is CAISPGGGTDTQYF. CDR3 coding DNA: TGTGCCATCAGTCCCGGGGGCGGCACAGATACGCAGTATTTT.

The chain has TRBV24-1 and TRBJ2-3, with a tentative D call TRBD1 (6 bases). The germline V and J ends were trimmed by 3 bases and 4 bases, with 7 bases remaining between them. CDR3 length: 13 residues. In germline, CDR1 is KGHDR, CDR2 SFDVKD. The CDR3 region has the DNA TGTGCCACCAGTGATACAGGGTCAGATACGCAGTATTTT. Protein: CATSDTGSDTQYF.

The CDR3 region is CASSLGTGGVYEQYF. Written as DNA, the CDR3 is TGTGCCAGCAGTCTTGGGACAGGGGGCGTCTACGAGCAGTACTTC. The chain has TRBV3-1 and TRBJ2-7, with TRBD1 identical over 12 bases. Trimming at V came to 6 bases and at J to 3 bases, leaving 6 bases not matched to a gene. The CDR3 runs 15 residues. CDR1 is LGHDT, CDR2 YNNKEL, per germline (reference sequence).

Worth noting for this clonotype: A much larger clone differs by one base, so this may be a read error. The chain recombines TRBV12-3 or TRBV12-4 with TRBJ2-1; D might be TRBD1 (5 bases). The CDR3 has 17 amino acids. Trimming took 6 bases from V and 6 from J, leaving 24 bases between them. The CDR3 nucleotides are TGTGCCAGCAGACCCAGCCGAACCCGGACAAAAGGCAATGAGCAGTTCTTC. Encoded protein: CASRPSRTRTKGNEQFF.